Listed here are 25 T cell receptor beta chains from one sample, sequenced in a study of blood T cell repertoires in COVID-19. The repertoire was sequenced with immunoSEQ multiplex PCR; TCRdb's copy has only in-frame clones and lacks some. The profile shows under 450,000 clones, 86% of them singletons. The material sequenced was peripheral blood. All receptors come from a woman aged 55-69 years with COVID-19, enrolled during active disease.

V usage is TRBV9 and J usage is TRBJ2-3, with D possibly matching TRBD1 (6 bases). This CDR3 region has 13 residues. Trimming shortened V by 3 bases and J by 2 bases, and 7 bases separated the two germline ends. The germline V gene encodes CDR1 SGDLS and CDR2 YYNGEE. This chain's CDR3 is CASSEGDTDTQYF. CDR3 coding DNA: TGTGCCAGCAGCGAGGGGGACACAGATACGCAGTATTTT.

The rearrangement links TRBV28 to TRBJ1-1; 9 positions agree with TRBD1. J gave up 2 bases and V 6 bases, and 4 bases lay outside the gene matches. Germline CDR1 is MDHEN and CDR2 is SYDVKM. This CDR3 spans 14 amino acids. CDR3 loop: CASRNRGLNTEAFF. CDR3 sequence (DNA): TGTGCCAGCAGGAACAGGGGGCTAAACACTGAAGCTTTCTTT.

V usage is TRBV5-1 and J usage is TRBJ2-5, with 8 bases that match TRBD1. Germline loops: CDR1 SGHRS, CDR2 YFSETQ. This CDR3 comprises 15 residues. V was pared by 5 bases and J by 2 bases, with 8 bases of the junction left unmatched. As DNA, the CDR3 is TGCGCCAGCAGTCGGACAGGGATGGAGCAAGAGACCCAGTACTTC. It yields the protein CASSRTGMEQETQYF.

The genes are TRBV2 and TRBJ1-1; 7 bases fit TRBD1. With 1 base clipped from V and 1 base from J, the junction kept 3 bases outside the gene matches. Germline V gene sequence: CDR1 SNHLY, CDR2 FYNNEI. CDR3 length equals 15 residues. CDR3 residues: CASSEDWTGNTEAFF. In nucleotides, the CDR3 is TGTGCCAGCAGTGAAGATTGGACAGGGAACACTGAAGCTTTCTTT.

This sequence joins TRBV6-5 and TRBJ1-1; the D is unclear. The CDR3 contains 15 residues. Trimming took 0 bases from V and 2 from J, leaving 10 bases between them. Germline loops: CDR1 MNHEY, CDR2 SVGAGI. In nucleotides, the CDR3 is TGTGCCAGCAGTTACTCGCTCGCCAGAAACACTGAAGCTTTCTTT. It encodes CASSYSLARNTEAFF.

The chain employs TRBV4-3 and TRBJ1-6; D not certain. Trimming removed 0 bases at V and 4 bases at J, with 7 bases between. CDR3 length: 15 residues. The germline gives CDR1 LGHNA, CDR2 YSLEER. Here the CDR3 reads CASSQDQIYNSPLHF. The CDR3 DNA sequence: TGCGCCAGCAGCCAAGATCAGATTTATAATTCACCCCTCCACTTT.

This clone was seen a single time. The V call is TRBV27, the J call TRBJ1-5, with D uncertain. CDR1 is MNHEY and CDR2 is SMNVEV in the germline V gene (reference sequence). V dropped 4 bases and J dropped 0 bases, with 13 bases sitting between them. CDR3 length: 16 amino acids. CDR3 DNA: TGTGCCAGCAGTTCCGCAGGCCCCTATAGCAATCAGCCCCAGCATTTT. As protein: CASSSAGPYSNQPQHF.

V usage is TRBV5-1 and J usage is TRBJ1-6; maybe TRBD1 (5 bases). The CDR3 spans 15 residues. Trimming left V 1 base short and J 3 bases short, with 8 bases between. CDR1 is SGHRS, CDR2 YFSETQ, per germline. For the CDR3, the DNA is TGCGCCAGCAGCTTGTCGACAGACTATAATTCACCCCTCCACTTT. Amino acids: CASSLSTDYNSPLHF.

The chain carries TRBV19 and TRBJ1-2; D is uncertain. Trimming removed 5 bases at V and 4 bases at J, with 8 bases between. The CDR3 consists of 12 residues. Germline CDR1 is LNHDA and CDR2 is SQIVND (reference sequence). DNA of the CDR3: TGTGCCAGTAGTGTCAACAGCTATGGCTACACCTTC. It is translated as CASSVNSYGYTF. Supplemented by reference TRBV19 and TRBJ1-2, the full variable domain reads DGGITQSPKYLFRKEGQNVTLSCEQNLNHDAMYWYRQDPGQGLRLIYYSQIVNDFQKGDIAEGYSVSREKKESFPLTVTSAQKNPTAFYLCASSVNSYGYTFGSGTRLTVV.

V gene TRBV5-1 combines with J gene TRBJ2-3; TRBD1 agrees at 9 bases. V lost 0 bases to trimming and J lost 3 bases; unmatched junction nucleotides: 2. The CDR3 runs 15 residues. Germline-derived CDR1 and CDR2 are SGHRS and YFSETQ. The DNA of the CDR3 is TGCGCCAGCAGCTTGGCCGGGACAGGGACAGATACGCAGTATTTT. This encodes CASSLAGTGTDTQYF.

In its sample, this clone was seen once. This chain uses TRBV5-6 with TRBJ2-3, with a possible D match to TRBD1 (5 bases). CDR3 size: 13 residues. V was shortened by 0 bases and J by 6 bases, with 8 bases between the two germline ends. Germline values: CDR1 SGHDT, CDR2 YYEEEE. CDR3 loop: CASSLGQPDTQYF. DNA of the CDR3: TGTGCCAGCAGCTTGGGACAGCCGGATACGCAGTATTTT.

This chain links TRBV19 with TRBJ1-6; 9 bases agree with TRBD1. There are 16 residues in the CDR3. V lost 0 bases and J lost 10; bases outside the gene matches: 7. CDR1 LNHDA and CDR2 SQIVND come from the germline V gene (reference sequence). The CDR3 region has the DNA TGTGCCAGTAGTATAGACTATTGGACAGGGGAATCACCCCTCCACTTT. Its protein product is CASSIDYWTGESPLHF.

The rearrangement uses TRBV25-1 and TRBJ1-4; TRBD1 is a possible D gene (5 bases). V was trimmed by 5 bases and J by 2 bases, leaving 9 bases between them. The CDR3 totals 14 residues. Germline CDR1 reads MGHDK; CDR2 reads SYGVNS. CDR3 loop: CASSRRGTNEKLFF. The CDR3 region has the DNA TGTGCCAGCAGTAGAAGGGGCACTAATGAAAAACTGTTTTTT. Supplemented by reference TRBV25-1 and TRBJ1-4, the full variable domain reads EADIYQTPRYLVIGTGKKITLECSQTMGHDKMYWYQQDPGMELHLIHYSYGVNSTEKGDLSSESTVSRIRTEHFPLTLESARPSHTSQYLCASSRRGTNEKLFFGSGTQLSVL.

J is TRBJ2-1 and V is TRBV28; 13 nucleotides agree with TRBD2. The ends lost 6 bases at V and 3 bases at J; junction bases unmatched: 5. CDR3 length equals 16 residues. Germline V lookup: CDR1 MDHEN, CDR2 SYDVKM. The CDR3 is CASRGTSGANYNEQFF. The CDR3 DNA is TGTGCCAGCAGAGGGACTAGCGGGGCAAACTACAATGAGCAGTTCTTC.

V gene TRBV7-2 combines with J gene TRBJ2-3; maybe TRBD1 (6 bases). The CDR3 has 17 amino acids. V lost 5 bases, J lost 7 bases, and 25 bases lay in between. Germline CDR1 SGHTA, CDR2 FQGNSA. CDR3 in DNA: TGTGCCAGCAGCCCATCCCTGGGGGCCCAAACAAGGTATACGCAGTATTTT. Translation: CASSPSLGAQTRYTQYF.

The chain recombines TRBV5-4 with TRBJ1-2; 8 bases align to TRBD1. J was trimmed by 8 bases and V by 5 bases; bases with no gene match: 17. Germline loops: CDR1 SGHNT, CDR2 YYREEE (reference sequence). The CDR3 has 16 amino acids. This CDR3 reads CASRYRGQGTGQGYTF. In DNA, the CDR3 is TGTGCCAGCAGGTATCGAGGACAGGGTACAGGTCAAGGCTACACCTTC.

The genes are TRBV15 and TRBJ1-2; D gene unclear. Germline V lookup: CDR1 LNHNV, CDR2 YYDKDF (reference sequence). Trimming pared 5 bases from V and 7 bases from J, leaving 8 bases between. The CDR3 has 11 residues. CDR3 sequence: CATSGLGGYTF. CDR3 in DNA: TGTGCCACCAGCGGACTGGGTGGCTACACCTTC.

The V call is TRBV5-6, the J call TRBJ1-1, with no clear D. The CDR3 sequence is 15 residues long. Germline lookup yields CDR1 SGHDT and CDR2 YYEEEE. V lost 0 bases, J lost 2 bases, and 11 bases lay in between. CDR3 protein: CASSLGFPLNTEAFF. The CDR3 DNA reads as TGTGCCAGCAGCTTGGGGTTCCCCCTAAACACTGAAGCTTTCTTT.

The gene calls are TRBV5-1 and TRBJ2-3; D not certain. The CDR3 sequence is 15 residues long. The germline V and J ends were trimmed by 5 bases and 0 bases, with 13 bases remaining between them. Germline CDR1 and CDR2: SGHRS and YFSETQ. CDR3 loop: CASSQVSSSTDTQYF. The CDR3 nucleotides are TGCGCCAGCAGTCAGGTTTCTTCTAGCACAGATACGCAGTATTTT.

The chain has TRBV6-1 and TRBJ2-3, with 12 bases identical to TRBD2. Germline V CDR1 and CDR2: MNHNS, SASEGT. V trimming: 4 bases; J trimming: 0 bases; junction bases outside the gene matches: 5. The CDR3 is 17 amino acids. CDR3 sequence: CASSARTSGISTDTQYF. In DNA form, the CDR3 reads TGTGCCAGCAGTGCCCGGACTAGCGGGATTAGCACAGATACGCAGTATTTT.

V usage is TRBV27 and J usage is TRBJ2-3; D might be TRBD1 (5 bases). Trimming took off 9 bases at V and 0 bases at J, with 16 bases between the two ends. The CDR3 spans 15 residues. Germline CDR1 MNHEY, CDR2 SMNVEV (reference sequence). CDR3 sequence reads: CASQGAGQSTDTQYF. CDR3 in DNA: TGTGCCAGTCAAGGGGCAGGCCAAAGCACAGATACGCAGTATTTT.

This clone was observed a single time. The chain joins TRBV30 to TRBJ1-4, with D unclear. Germline V gene lookup returns CDR1 GTSNPN and CDR2 SVGIG (reference sequence). Trimming shortened V by 0 bases and J by 0 bases, and 11 bases separated the two germline ends. CDR3 length: 16 residues. Here the CDR3 DNA reads TGTGCCTGGAGTGTACGAGGGATATCAACTAATGAAAAACTGTTTTTT. Amino acids: CAWSVRGISTNEKLFF.

The V and J genes are TRBV4-2 and TRBJ1-3; D not resolved. Trimming pared 0 bases from V and 0 bases from J, leaving 6 bases between. The CDR3 spans 15 residues. Germline CDR1 is LGHNA and CDR2 is YNFKEQ. CDR3 sequence (DNA): TGTGCCAGCAGCCAAGATTGGAGCTCTGGAAACACCATATATTTT. It translates to CASSQDWSSGNTIYF.

The V call is TRBV19, the J call TRBJ2-7; D might be TRBD1 (6 bases). V lost 5 bases and J 2 bases, leaving 10 bases between the germline ends. CDR1 is LNHDA and CDR2 is SQIVND in the germline V gene (reference sequence). The CDR3 is made up of 13 amino acids. The CDR3 reads CASSPGTTYEQYF. The CDR3 nucleotides read TGTGCCAGTAGTCCCGGGACAACCTACGAGCAGTACTTC.

V is TRBV6-2 or TRBV6-3 and J is TRBJ2-5; 11 positions match TRBD2. The V and J ends lost 6 bases and 5 bases, in that order; junction bases with no gene match: 14. From germline, CDR1 is MNHEY and CDR2 SVGEGT. The CDR3 sequence is 17 residues long. The CDR3 nucleotides are TGTGCCAGCAGCTCCAGTTTATTAGCGGGGGGGCGGGAGACCCAGTACTTC. It yields the protein CASSSSLLAGGRETQYF.